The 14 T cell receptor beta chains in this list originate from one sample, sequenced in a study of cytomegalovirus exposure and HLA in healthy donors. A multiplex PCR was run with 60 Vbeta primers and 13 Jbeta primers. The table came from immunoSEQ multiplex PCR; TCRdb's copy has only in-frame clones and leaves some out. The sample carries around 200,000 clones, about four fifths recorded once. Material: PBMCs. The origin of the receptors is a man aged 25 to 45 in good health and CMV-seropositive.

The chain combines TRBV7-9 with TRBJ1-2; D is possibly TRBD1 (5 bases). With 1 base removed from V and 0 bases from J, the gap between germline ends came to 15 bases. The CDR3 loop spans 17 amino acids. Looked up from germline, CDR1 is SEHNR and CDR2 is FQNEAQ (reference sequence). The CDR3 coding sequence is TGTGCCAGCAGCTTAGGGACAAGGGGTGATACTAACTATGGCTACACCTTC. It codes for CASSLGTRGDTNYGYTF.

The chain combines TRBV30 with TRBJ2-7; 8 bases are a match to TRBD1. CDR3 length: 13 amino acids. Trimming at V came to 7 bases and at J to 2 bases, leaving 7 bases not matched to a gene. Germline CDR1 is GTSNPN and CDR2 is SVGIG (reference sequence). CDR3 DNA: TGTGCCTATGAACAGGGGGGAACCTACGAGCAGTACTTC. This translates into CAYEQGGTYEQYF.

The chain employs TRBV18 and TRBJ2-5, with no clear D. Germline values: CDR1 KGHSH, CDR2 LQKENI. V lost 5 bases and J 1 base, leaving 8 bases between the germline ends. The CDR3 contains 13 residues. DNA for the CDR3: TGTGCCAGCTCAACGACTCCCCAAGAGACCCAGTACTTC. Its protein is CASSTTPQETQYF. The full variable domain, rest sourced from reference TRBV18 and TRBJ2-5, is NAGVMQNPRHLVRRRGQEARLRCSPMKGHSHVYWYRQLPEEGLKFMVYLQKENIIDESGMPKERFSAEFPKEGPSILRIQQVVRGDSAAYFCASSTTPQETQYFGPGTRLLVL.

The CDR3 DNA reads as TGTGCCAGCAGCCCCCAGGGCCAGGGCTATGGCTACACCTTC. Its translation is CASSPQGQGYGYTF. The rearrangement joins TRBV6-6 to TRBJ1-2; D perhaps matches TRBD1 (5 bases). V lost 6 bases, J lost 4 bases, and 15 bases lay in between. Per the germline V gene, CDR1 is MNHNY and CDR2 is SVGAGI (reference sequence). This CDR3 spans 14 amino acids.

The CDR3: CASNRDSSDTQYF. The DNA for the CDR3 is TGTGCCAGCAACCGGGACAGCTCAGATACGCAGTATTTT. The chain is built from TRBV7-2 and TRBJ2-3, with TRBD1 matching over 7 bases. This CDR3 is built from 13 residues. V lost 7 bases, J lost 4 bases, and 5 bases stayed unmatched. From germline, CDR1 is SGHTA and CDR2 FQGNSA.

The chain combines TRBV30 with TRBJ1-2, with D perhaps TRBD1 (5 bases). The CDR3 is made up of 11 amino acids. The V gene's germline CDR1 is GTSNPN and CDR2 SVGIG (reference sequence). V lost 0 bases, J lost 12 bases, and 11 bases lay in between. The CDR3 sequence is CAWSVRGSDTF. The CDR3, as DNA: TGTGCCTGGAGTGTACGGGGGTCAGACACCTTC.

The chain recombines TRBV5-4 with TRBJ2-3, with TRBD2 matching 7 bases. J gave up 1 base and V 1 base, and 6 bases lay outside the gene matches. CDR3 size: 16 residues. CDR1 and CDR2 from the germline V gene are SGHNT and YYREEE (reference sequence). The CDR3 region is CASSLFRGGGTDTQYF. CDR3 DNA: TGTGCCAGCAGCTTGTTTAGGGGAGGGGGCACAGATACGCAGTATTTT.

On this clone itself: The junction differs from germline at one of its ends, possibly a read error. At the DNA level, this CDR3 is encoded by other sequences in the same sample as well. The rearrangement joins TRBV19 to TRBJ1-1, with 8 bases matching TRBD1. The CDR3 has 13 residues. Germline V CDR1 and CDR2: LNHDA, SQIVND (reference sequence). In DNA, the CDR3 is TGTGCCAGTAGTCCGGGACAGGTTTTGGAAGCCTTCTTT. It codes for CASSPGQVLEAFF.

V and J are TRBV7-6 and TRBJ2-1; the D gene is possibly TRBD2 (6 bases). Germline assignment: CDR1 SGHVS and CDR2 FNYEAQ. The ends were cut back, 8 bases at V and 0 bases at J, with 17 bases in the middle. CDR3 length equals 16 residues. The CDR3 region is CASAKFDGSSYNEQFF. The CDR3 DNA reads TGTGCCAGCGCGAAATTTGACGGGAGCTCCTACAATGAGCAGTTCTTC.

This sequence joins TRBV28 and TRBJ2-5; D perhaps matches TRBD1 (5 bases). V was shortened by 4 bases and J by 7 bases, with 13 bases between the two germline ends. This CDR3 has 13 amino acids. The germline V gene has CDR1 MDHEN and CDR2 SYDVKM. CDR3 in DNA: TGTGCCAGCAGTTCACAGGTTCCTGGGACCCAGTACTTC. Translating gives CASSSQVPGTQYF.

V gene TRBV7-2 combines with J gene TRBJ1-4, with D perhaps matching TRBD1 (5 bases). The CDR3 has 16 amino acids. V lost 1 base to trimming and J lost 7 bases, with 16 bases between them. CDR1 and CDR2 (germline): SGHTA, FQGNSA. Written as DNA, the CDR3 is TGTGCCAGCAGCTTAGTGGGCAGGGCGCTACGTGAAAAACTGTTTTTT. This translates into CASSLVGRALREKLFF.

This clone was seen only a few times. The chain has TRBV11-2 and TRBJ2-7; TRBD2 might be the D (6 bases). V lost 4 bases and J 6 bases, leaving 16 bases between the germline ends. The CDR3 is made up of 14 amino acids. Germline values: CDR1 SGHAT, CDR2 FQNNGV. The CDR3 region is CASSSQEGGGEQYF. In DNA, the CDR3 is TGTGCCAGCAGCTCCCAGGAGGGCGGCGGCGAGCAGTACTTC.

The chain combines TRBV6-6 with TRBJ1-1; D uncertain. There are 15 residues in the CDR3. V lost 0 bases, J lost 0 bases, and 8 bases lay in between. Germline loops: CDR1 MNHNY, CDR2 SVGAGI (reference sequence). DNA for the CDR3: TGTGCCAGCAGTTACTCGGAGGTCATGAACACTGAAGCTTTCTTT. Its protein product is CASSYSEVMNTEAFF.

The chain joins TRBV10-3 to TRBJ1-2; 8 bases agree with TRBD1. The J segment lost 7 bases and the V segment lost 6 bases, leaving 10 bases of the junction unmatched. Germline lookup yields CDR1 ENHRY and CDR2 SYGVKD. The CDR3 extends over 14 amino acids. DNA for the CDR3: TGTGCCATCAGGGGGATGACAGGGGTGGTTGGCTACACCTTC. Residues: CAIRGMTGVVGYTF.